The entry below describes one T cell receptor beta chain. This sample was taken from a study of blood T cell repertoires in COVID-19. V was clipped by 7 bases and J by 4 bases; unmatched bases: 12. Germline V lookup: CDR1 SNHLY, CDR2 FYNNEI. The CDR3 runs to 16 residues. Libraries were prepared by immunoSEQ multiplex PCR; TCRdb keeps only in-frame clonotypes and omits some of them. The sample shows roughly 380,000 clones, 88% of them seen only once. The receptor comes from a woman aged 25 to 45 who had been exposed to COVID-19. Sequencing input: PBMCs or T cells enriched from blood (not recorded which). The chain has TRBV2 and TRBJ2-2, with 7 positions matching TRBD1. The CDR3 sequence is CASISLRGQGTGELFF. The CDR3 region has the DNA TGTGCCAGCATCTCGCTTAGGGGGCAGGGCACCGGGGAGCTGTTTTTT.